A selection of T cell receptor beta chains follows, all from one sample in a study of T-cell memory formation after mild COVID-19. TCRdb reanalysed the 5' RACE reads using MiXCR and keeps one entry per CDR3 protein. Among fewer than 150,000 distinct CDR3 sequences listed, roughly 6.2% were seen once. Sequenced: PBMCs or a T cell subset sorted from them (not recorded which). The receptors derive from an adult woman who had mild COVID-19 (a few samples of this study predate the infection). Cell type and time point are not known. The CDR3 runs from the conserved cysteine through the conserved F or W. A D gene is named only where the DNA matches it firmly. Some rows mark clone size as missing; the rest say once, few, many or name a class of expanded clone.

TRBJ2-1	TRBV6-5	few	-	TGTGCCAGCAGTCGAGGTCCTAATGAGCAGTTCTTC	CASSRGPNEQFF
TRBJ2-3	TRBV7-2	-	-	TGTGCCAGCAGCTTAGGGGGGACCTTATACACAGATACGCAGTATTTT	CASSLGGTLYTDTQYF
TRBJ1-1	TRBV7-3	many	-	TGTGCCAGCAGCTTAACGTCGGGGTCAACTGAAGCTTTCTTT	CASSLTSGSTEAFF
TRBJ1-5	TRBV20-1	many	-	TGCAGTGCCGCGGGGGAGCCCCAGCATTTT	CSAAGEPQHF
TRBJ2-7	TRBV5-1	many	-	TGCGCCAGCAGCTTGGTGCGGGACCCCTACGAGCAGTACTTC	CASSLVRDPYEQYF
TRBJ2-1	TRBV6-1	many	TRBD1	TGTGCCAGCAGTGGGGGCAGGGGGCGCCTAAATGAGCAGTTCTTC	CASSGGRGRLNEQFF
TRBJ2-5	TRBV12-3/TRBV12-4	many	-	TGTGCCAGCAGTCCGGCCCGGGACACCAAAGAGACCCAGTACTTC	CASSPARDTKETQYF
TRBJ2-3	TRBV10-3	many	-	TGTGCCATCTCGGGTATTTCAGATACGCAGTATTTT	CAISGISDTQYF
TRBJ2-1	TRBV6-1	few	-	TGTGCCAGCAGTGAATCGTACGGGGGCTCCTACAATGAGCAGTTCTTC	CASSESYGGSYNEQFF
TRBJ2-6	TRBV7-9	-	TRBD1	TGTGCCAGCAGCCGAACTGGACAGGGGGTTTTCTCTGGGGCCAACGTCCTGACTTTC	CASSRTGQGVFSGANVLTF
TRBJ1-4	TRBV20-1	many	-	TGCAGTGCTGGAAGGCGGGCTGAAAAACTGTTTTTT	CSAGRRAEKLFF
TRBJ1-4	TRBV18	few	-	TGTGCCAGCTCACCCCCCGGTAATGAAAAACTGTTTTTT	CASSPPGNEKLFF
TRBJ2-5	TRBV11-2	-	-	TGTGCCAGCAGTGTATCCATTTCGCGGAACTTGGAGACCCAGTACTTC	CASSVSISRNLETQYF
TRBJ1-5	TRBV4-3	many	-	TGCGCCAGCAGCCCGGAGGTCCGTGAGGCGCCCCAGCATTTT	CASSPEVREAPQHF
TRBJ2-5	TRBV7-2	many	-	TGTGCCAGCAGCTATCGACAAGAGACCCAGTACTTC	CASSYRQETQYF
TRBJ1-1	TRBV12-3/TRBV12-4	-	-	TGTGCCAGCAGTTTAGTCCGTACTTACAGGGAGAGTCGGGGCACTGAAGCTTTCTTT	CASSLVRTYRESRGTEAFF
TRBJ1-1	TRBV5-1	many	TRBD1	TGCGCCAGCAGCTTGCACCGGAACAGGGGTTCGAACACTGAAGCTTTCTTT	CASSLHRNRGSNTEAFF
TRBJ2-7	TRBV24-1	few	-	TGTGCCACCAGTGATTCGTTCAGGGGCAGATACGAGCAGTACTTC	CATSDSFRGRYEQYF
TRBJ1-1	TRBV28	-	-	TGTGCCAGCAGTTTATCGGCAGGTGTGAACACTGAAGCTTTCTTT	CASSLSAGVNTEAFF
TRBJ2-7	TRBV10-3	few	-	TGTGCCATCAGTGAGCCCCTAGCAGCCACCTACGAGCAGTACTTC	CAISEPLAATYEQYF
TRBJ2-1	TRBV27	few	-	TGTGCCAGCAGTTTTTACCCCGCGGGGGCCCGAAATGAGCAGTTCTTC	CASSFYPAGARNEQFF
TRBJ1-1	TRBV12-3/TRBV12-4	-	-	TGTGCCAGCAGTTTCACGCTCGATACAGGGAGCAGGCCTAGGGACACTGAAGCTTTCTTT	CASSFTLDTGSRPRDTEAFF
TRBJ1-1	TRBV12-3/TRBV12-4	-	-	TGTGCCAGCAGTCCGGACAGCTACACTGAAGCTTTCTTT	CASSPDSYTEAFF
TRBJ1-1	TRBV11-2	few	TRBD1	TGTGCCAGCAGCTCCCCCTCCGGGACAGGGAGCGCTGAAGCTTTCTTT	CASSSPSGTGSAEAFF
TRBJ2-1	TRBV18	-	TRBD1	TGTGCCAGCTCACCCGGACAGGGGGCTGACAATGAGCAGTTCTTC	CASSPGQGADNEQFF
TRBJ2-3	TRBV19	few	TRBD2	TGTGCCAGTAGTCGTCTAGCGGGTTCCACAGATACGCAGTATTTT	CASSRLAGSTDTQYF
TRBJ2-2	TRBV2	many	TRBD2	TGTGCCAGCAGAAGGGAGGGGACGGCCGGGGAGCTGTTTTTT	CASRREGTAGELFF
TRBJ2-5	TRBV7-2	few	-	TGTGCCAGCAGCTTAGGCGCCCGTCTGCCCCAAGAGACCCAGTACTTC	CASSLGARLPQETQYF
TRBJ1-3	TRBV29-1	-	-	TGCAGCGGTAGCAGAGGGAGCTCTGGAAACACCATATATTTT	CSGSRGSSGNTIYF
TRBJ2-7	TRBV19	few	-	TGTGCCAGTAGCGGACAGGGAGGGGAGTACGAGCAGTACTTC	CASSGQGGEYEQYF
TRBJ2-2	TRBV4-3	few	TRBD2	TGCGCCAGCAGCCAGACACTTCTAGCGGGAGCCGGGGAGCTGTTTTTT	CASSQTLLAGAGELFF
TRBJ2-7	TRBV10-3	-	-	TGTGCCATCAGTGAGTCGGGCCCAGGCGAGCAGTACTTC	CAISESGPGEQYF
TRBJ2-7	TRBV5-1	many	TRBD2	TGCGCCAGCAGCGCGACTAGCGTCGCCTACGAGCAGTACTTC	CASSATSVAYEQYF
TRBJ2-1	TRBV24-1	many	-	TGTGCCACCAGTGATTTTGGGCAACACAATGAGCAGTTCTTC	CATSDFGQHNEQFF